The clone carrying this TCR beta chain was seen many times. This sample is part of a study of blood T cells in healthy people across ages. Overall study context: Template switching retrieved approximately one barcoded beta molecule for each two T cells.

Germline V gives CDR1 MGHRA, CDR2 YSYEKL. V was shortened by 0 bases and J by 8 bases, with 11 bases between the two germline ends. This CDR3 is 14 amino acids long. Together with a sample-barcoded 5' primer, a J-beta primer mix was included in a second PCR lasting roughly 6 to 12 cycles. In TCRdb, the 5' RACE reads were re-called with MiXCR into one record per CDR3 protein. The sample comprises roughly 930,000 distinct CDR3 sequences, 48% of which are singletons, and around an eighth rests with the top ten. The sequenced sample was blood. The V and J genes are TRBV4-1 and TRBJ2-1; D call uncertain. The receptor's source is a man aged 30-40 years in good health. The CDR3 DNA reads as TGCGCCAGCAGCCAAGATTCCCCAGCAGATGAGCAGTTCTTC. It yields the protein CASSQDSPADEQFF.